These 28 T cell receptor beta chains came from one sample sequenced in a study of cytomegalovirus exposure and HLA in healthy donors. PCR employed 60 Vbeta and 13 Jbeta primers. Profiling relied on immunoSEQ multiplex PCR, and the TCRdb table lists in-frame clones only, not all of them. The data contain about 130,000 clones, approximately 74% of them singletons. Sequenced sample: PBMCs. Receptors were obtained from a man between 40 and 49 years old in good health and CMV-seropositive.

The rearrangement uses TRBV6-5 and TRBJ2-7; a weak D match, TRBD1 (5 bases). V was cut by 5 bases and J by 6 bases, with 8 bases left in between. The CDR3 is made up of 11 amino acids. Germline CDR1 MNHEY, CDR2 SVGAGI. CDR3 residues: CASSRQSEQYF. CDR3 nucleotides: TGTGCCAGCAGTAGACAGAGCGAGCAGTACTTC.

The rearrangement links TRBV4-1 to TRBJ1-1, with D possibly matching TRBD1 (6 bases). The CDR3 runs to 16 residues. V was pared by 4 bases and J by 3 bases, with 18 bases between. Germline V gene sequence: CDR1 MGHRA, CDR2 YSYEKL. CDR3 sequence (DNA): TGCGCCAGCAGCCGCCTTTTTGACAGGCCCTACACTGAAGCTTTCTTT. As protein: CASSRLFDRPYTEAFF.

This chain joins TRBV6-5 and TRBJ2-4; D may be TRBD2 (5 bases). Trimming cost V 2 bases and J 9 bases, with 17 bases left between them. Germline CDR1 reads MNHEY; CDR2 reads SVGAGI. The CDR3 totals 15 residues. CDR3 nucleotides: TGTGCCAGCAGTTACAGTCCTCCGGGAAGAAGCATTCAGTACTTC. Amino acids: CASSYSPPGRSIQYF.

This chain uses TRBV21-1 with TRBJ2-7; the D segment call TRBD2 is taken from the table without a DNA check. TRBV21-1 is termed a pseudogene. The CDR3 covers 17 residues. In nucleotides, the CDR3 is TGTGCCAGCAACAAAGGAGGCGGGGAGCGTCTGATCCCCGAGCAGTACTTC. Translation: CASNKGGGERLIPEQYF.

This clone occurred once. This chain connects TRBV10-3 to TRBJ2-5, with 7 nucleotides matching TRBD1. Unmatched junction bases numbered 11, after V lost 2 bases and J lost 2 bases. The germline V gene encodes CDR1 ENHRY and CDR2 SYGVKD. The CDR3 loop spans 17 amino acids. CDR3 DNA sequence: TGTGCCATCAGTGAGCCGGGACAGTCATCCCCACAAGAGACCCAGTACTTC. This codes for CAISEPGQSSPQETQYF.

This clone was detected only once. The chain uses TRBV7-2 and TRBJ2-5; D unclear. This CDR3 has 14 residues. The V and J ends lost 3 bases and 5 bases respectively, with 13 bases between them. Germline CDR1 and CDR2: SGHTA and FQGNSA. Here the CDR3 DNA reads TGTGCCAGCAGCTTCGGTAGTTTGTTGGAGACCCAGTACTTC. Protein: CASSFGSLLETQYF.

V is TRBV5-6 and J is TRBJ1-6; D is ambiguous. CDR1 is SGHDT and CDR2 is YYEEEE in the germline V gene. The CDR3 is 13 residues long. V was cut by 5 bases and J by 8 bases, with 11 bases left in between. In nucleotides, the CDR3 is TGTGCCAGCAGTTCGGGATTTGATTCACCCCTCCACTTT. Encoded protein: CASSSGFDSPLHF.

The rearrangement links TRBV7-2 to TRBJ2-5, with 8 bases that match TRBD1. The CDR3 totals 14 residues. In germline, CDR1 is SGHTA, CDR2 FQGNSA. After removal of 5 bases from V and 4 bases from J, the junction contained 6 bases not matched to a gene. In DNA, the CDR3 is TGTGCCAGCAGCCCAGGGGGCACGAGAGAGACCCAGTACTTC. It translates to CASSPGGTRETQYF.

The chain has TRBV27 and TRBJ2-4; D is possibly TRBD1 (6 bases). Trimming took 2 bases from V and 9 from J, leaving 11 bases between them. The CDR3 contains 13 residues. Per the germline V gene, CDR1 is MNHEY and CDR2 is SMNVEV (reference sequence). The DNA for the CDR3 is TGTGCCAGCAGTTTAAGTCAGGGGAGCATTCAGTACTTC. Protein sequence: CASSLSQGSIQYF.

The chain joins TRBV6-1 to TRBJ1-1; a possible D gene is TRBD1 (6 bases). Trimming took 2 bases from V and 4 from J, leaving 11 bases between them. Germline V lookup: CDR1 MNHNS, CDR2 SASEGT. CDR3 size: 14 residues. The CDR3 DNA follows: TGTGCCAGCAGTGAATTAGGGGGTGGCACTGAAGCTTTCTTT. It translates to CASSELGGGTEAFF.

This clone was seen once. The rearrangement links TRBV28 to TRBJ2-7, with D hard to call. V lost 8 bases and J 0 bases, leaving 20 bases between the germline ends. Germline CDR1 MDHEN, CDR2 SYDVKM. The CDR3 has 16 residues. The CDR3 nucleotides read TGTGCCAGCGGCCTACCCCTCGACCGGAGCTCCTACGAGCAGTACTTC. It specifies CASGLPLDRSSYEQYF. The variable domain in full, completed from reference TRBV28 and TRBJ2-7, reads DVKVTQSSRYLVKRTGEKVFLECVQDMDHENMFWYRQDPGLGLRLIYFSYDVKMKEKGDIPEGYSVSREKKERFSLILESASTNQTSMYLCASGLPLDRSSYEQYFGPGTRLTVT.

V and J are TRBV15 and TRBJ2-4; TRBD2 is a possible D gene (5 bases). The length of the CDR3 is 14 residues. Per germline, CDR1 LNHNV and CDR2 YYDKDF (reference sequence). V was pared by 1 base and J by 7 bases, with 11 bases between. The CDR3 sequence is CATSRAERSNIQYF. The CDR3 nucleotides read TGTGCCACCAGCAGAGCGGAGCGGTCGAACATTCAGTACTTC.

This chain joins TRBV11-2 and TRBJ2-1; D unresolved. The germline V gene encodes CDR1 SGHAT and CDR2 FQNNGV. V was shortened by 5 bases and J by 6 bases, with 14 bases between the two germline ends. The CDR3 extends over 14 amino acids. CDR3 protein: CASSLMSGTNEQFF. CDR3 in DNA: TGTGCCAGCAGCCTTATGTCAGGCACCAATGAGCAGTTCTTC.

The chain carries TRBV10-3 and TRBJ2-2; 10 nucleotides match TRBD1. CDR1 is ENHRY, CDR2 SYGVKD, per germline. V lost 6 bases and J lost 0; bases outside the gene matches: 7. The CDR3 totals 17 residues. This CDR3 is CAIRGQGEPTNTGELFF. CDR3 DNA sequence: TGTGCCATCAGAGGACAGGGGGAACCTACGAACACCGGGGAGCTGTTTTTT.

V gene TRBV5-4 combines with J gene TRBJ2-7; the match to TRBD2 covers 13 bases. The CDR3 is made up of 15 amino acids. The germline V gene has CDR1 SGHNT and CDR2 YYREEE (reference sequence). V shed 6 bases, J shed 2 bases, and the junction held 5 bases outside the gene matches. CDR3 coding DNA: TGTGCCAGCACCCAAGGGACTAGCGGGACCTACGAGCAGTACTTC. This encodes CASTQGTSGTYEQYF.

The V and J genes are TRBV5-1 and TRBJ1-2, with TRBD1 matching 10 bases. The J segment lost 6 bases and the V segment lost 4 bases, leaving 9 bases of the junction unmatched. Germline CDR1 is SGHRS and CDR2 is YFSETQ. The CDR3 is made up of 15 amino acids. In nucleotides, the CDR3 is TGCGCCAGCAGCACTACCGGGACAGGGGCGGATGGCTACACCTTC. As protein: CASSTTGTGADGYTF.

This clone was detected only a few times. The V call is TRBV4-1, the J call TRBJ1-2; no clear D gene. Trimming stripped 4 bases from V and 6 bases from J, with 18 bases between. Germline V lookup: CDR1 MGHRA, CDR2 YSYEKL. The CDR3 has 15 residues. CDR3 residues: CASSLNEGRQNGYTF. DNA for the CDR3: TGCGCCAGCAGCCTGAACGAGGGTAGGCAAAATGGCTACACCTTC.

The gene calls are TRBV18 and TRBJ2-1; D might be TRBD1 (5 bases). This CDR3 has 15 amino acids. With 8 bases removed from V and 1 base from J, the gap between germline ends came to 15 bases. Germline V gives CDR1 KGHSH, CDR2 LQKENI. The CDR3 DNA reads as TGTGCCAGCGAATATCAGGGTGGGTCCTACAATGAGCAGTTCTTC. This sequence encodes CASEYQGGSYNEQFF.

The chain recombines TRBV6-1 with TRBJ1-5, with D maybe TRBD1 (6 bases). The V end was cut by 1 base, the J end by 1 base, with 11 bases between. The CDR3 totals 16 residues. Germline lookup yields CDR1 MNHNS and CDR2 SASEGT. The CDR3 sequence: CASSEDGRGSNQPQHF. As DNA, the CDR3 is TGTGCCAGCAGTGAAGACGGCAGGGGAAGCAATCAGCCCCAGCATTTT.

The CDR3 loop reads CASSEAQGAGYEQYF. The CDR3 DNA reads as TGTGCCAGCAGTGAAGCGCAGGGCGCGGGATACGAGCAGTACTTC. The chain is built from TRBV6-1 and TRBJ2-7; possibly TRBD2 for D (6 bases). The V and J ends lost 0 bases and 4 bases respectively, with 13 bases between them. There are 15 residues in the CDR3. Germline values: CDR1 MNHNS, CDR2 SASEGT.

The chain couples TRBV4-3 to TRBJ2-3; 10 bases map to TRBD2. V gave up 3 bases and J gave up 2 bases; unmatched junction bases: 14. CDR1 is LGHNA, CDR2 YSLEER, per germline. The CDR3 sequence is 19 residues long. The CDR3 DNA follows: TGCGCCAGCAGCCAGAGCGGGTCTAGCGGGGGTTCTATCACAGATACGCAGTATTTT. Protein: CASSQSGSSGGSITDTQYF.

The CDR3 DNA reads TGTGCCAGTAGTATGGCGGGGGACTCGGATACGCAGTATTTT. Translating it yields CASSMAGDSDTQYF. The chain recombines TRBV19 with TRBJ2-3, with 7 bases identical to TRBD2. The CDR3 length is 14 residues. The V segment lost 3 bases and the J segment 6 bases; nucleotides outside the gene matches: 6. Germline values: CDR1 LNHDA, CDR2 SQIVND (reference sequence).

The chain recombines TRBV9 with TRBJ2-4, with 7 bases aligning to TRBD2. CDR1 and CDR2 from the germline V gene are SGDLS and YYNGEE. The trim removed 4 bases at V and 4 bases at J, leaving 8 bases unmatched. This CDR3 spans 15 amino acids. The CDR3 loop reads CASSSGRGAKNIQYF. For the CDR3, the DNA is TGTGCCAGCAGCTCAGGGAGGGGAGCTAAAAACATTCAGTACTTC.

The chain combines TRBV29-1 with TRBJ1-2; D is possibly TRBD1 (5 bases). This CDR3 contains 14 residues. V was clipped by 6 bases and J by 3 bases, with 17 bases between them. Germline V CDR1 and CDR2: SQVTM, ANQGSEA. The CDR3 sequence is CSVAGLEGDYGYTF. The CDR3 DNA reads as TGCAGCGTGGCGGGGCTGGAGGGTGACTATGGCTACACCTTC.

The genes are TRBV5-1 and TRBJ2-3; 7 positions match TRBD2. V lost 5 bases to trimming and J lost 4 bases; unmatched junction nucleotides: 13. Germline lookup yields CDR1 SGHRS and CDR2 YFSETQ. The length of the CDR3 is 16 residues. The CDR3 protein is CASRMGRALGADTQYF. In DNA form, the CDR3 reads TGCGCCAGCAGGATGGGGAGGGCCCTTGGGGCAGATACGCAGTATTTT.

CDR3 DNA: TGTGCCAGCAGCGCCGGTCTTACCCACAATGAGCAGTTCTTC. This sequence encodes CASSAGLTHNEQFF. The V call is TRBV9, the J call TRBJ2-1; the D is unclear. In germline, CDR1 is SGDLS, CDR2 YYNGEE. V lost 3 bases to trimming and J lost 5 bases, with 12 bases between them. The CDR3 consists of 14 residues.

The chain recombines TRBV27 with TRBJ2-1; no clear D gene. The V end lost 7 bases, the J end lost 6 bases, and 22 bases lay between the germline ends. The CDR3 is made up of 16 amino acids. Germline lookup yields CDR1 MNHEY and CDR2 SMNVEV (reference sequence). DNA for the CDR3: TGTGCCAGCATCGACTGGAATGGCCCACGGCGCAATGAGCAGTTCTTC. Translating gives CASIDWNGPRRNEQFF.

This clone was seen only a few times. The chain combines TRBV6-1 with TRBJ1-5; D is unresolved. CDR1 and CDR2 (germline): MNHNS, SASEGT. Trimming removed 0 bases at V and 0 bases at J, with 9 bases between. This CDR3 comprises 16 residues. The CDR3 reads CASSEARHHSNQPQHF. For the CDR3, the DNA is TGTGCCAGCAGTGAAGCGCGGCATCATAGCAATCAGCCCCAGCATTTT.